The T cell receptor (beta chain) described here comes from a study of T cells in Graves' hyperthyroidism and ophthalmopathy. Amplified regions were TCR beta CDR3 sequences from RNA transcripts. HTBI primers were the set used in a first-round RT-PCR of the TCR CDR3. TCRdb reprocessed the multiplex PCR reads via MiXCR and lists one record per CDR3 protein. Counted here are a few hundred thousand distinct CDR3 sequences, 15% occurring once; the ten biggest clones make up approximately 29%. Study findings and constraints: Classification by a 13 V-J model distinguished ophthalmopathy from stable hyperthyroidism.

The CDR3 runs to 16 residues. Germline CDR1 and CDR2: SGHVS and FNYEAQ. A remark on this clonotype: No antigen is known for it. A junction end diverges from the germline sequence, so it may reflect a read error.

What was sequenced was blood. The clonotype comes from a woman aged 30 to 39 with Graves' hyperthyroidism. This chain uses TRBV7-6 with TRBJ2-2, with D perhaps given as TRBD1 or TRBD2 (6 bases each). The CDR3 spells CASSFRGRSNTGELFF. The CDR3 nucleotides read TGTGCCAGCAGCTTCCGGGGGCGATCCAACACCGGGGAGCTGTTCTTT.